Below, 30 T cell receptor beta chains from the same sample are listed, as sequenced in a study of CD8 T cells in Susac syndrome. The RNA, 0.5 to 1 ug, was put through reverse transcription using random hexamers. Each CDR3 protein is one row after TCRdb ran MiXCR on the immunoSEQ multiplex PCR reads. The sample holds approximately 120,000 distinct CDR3 sequences, less than 97% seen once. Material for sequencing was CD4+ T cells from PBMCs. These receptors all stem from a human donor in good health.

The V and J genes are TRBV12-5 and TRBJ2-6; no reliable D call. Germline assignment: CDR1 LGHNT and CDR2 FRNRAP. This CDR3 spans 17 amino acids. V dropped 5 bases and J dropped 2 bases, with 16 bases sitting between them. CDR3 loop: CASGLSAGSPGANVLTF. The CDR3 region has the DNA TGTGCTAGTGGTCTCTCAGCAGGATCCCCTGGGGCCAACGTCCTGACTTTC.

For this clonotype: One end of the junction does not line up with germline, which may come from a read error. Here the CDR3 DNA reads TGTGCCAGCAGGGCCGGGACAGGGCGTAATAGGATGAACACTGAAGTTTTCTTT. This translates into CASRAGTGRNRMNTEVFF. The chain carries TRBV12-3 or TRBV12-4 and TRBJ1-1; TRBD1 aligns across 9 bases. The CDR3 has 18 residues.

The chain joins TRBV29-1 to TRBJ2-1, with 11 bases aligning to TRBD2. V trimming: 5 bases; J trimming: 3 bases; junction bases outside the gene matches: 6. From germline, CDR1 is SQVTM and CDR2 ANQGSEA. The CDR3 runs to 15 residues. CDR3 bases: TGCAGCGTTCGGGGGACTAGCGGAGTCTACAATGAGCAGTTCTTC. It is translated as CSVRGTSGVYNEQFF.

This clonotype was detected once. The chain is built from TRBV3-1 and TRBJ1-5; D is uncertain. The CDR3 contains 13 residues. Germline CDR1 reads LGHDT; CDR2 reads YNNKEL (reference sequence). The V and J ends lost 4 bases and 0 bases respectively, with 4 bases between them. The CDR3 protein is CASSRSSNQPQHF. For the CDR3, the DNA is TGTGCCAGCAGCCGGAGTAGCAATCAGCCCCAGCATTTT.

CDR3 region: CASSTYRAGETQYF. The DNA for the CDR3 is TGTGCCAGCAGCACGTACAGGGCCGGGGAGACCCAGTACTTC. V and J are TRBV7-2 and TRBJ2-5; D is perhaps TRBD1 (6 bases). Germline values: CDR1 SGHTA, CDR2 FQGNSA. Trimming took off 5 bases at V and 5 bases at J, with 15 bases between the two ends. This CDR3 spans 14 amino acids.

A note on this clonotype: Mismatch with germline at one junction end may stem from a read error. As DNA, the CDR3 is TGTGCCAGTGGTATTTCGGACAGGGGCACTGAAGCTTTCTTT. Amino acid sequence: CASGISDRGTEAFF. The gene calls are TRBV19 and TRBJ1-1; 9 bases map to TRBD1. Germline V gene data show CDR1 as LNHDA and CDR2 as SQIVND (reference sequence). The CDR3 runs 14 residues.

The chain couples TRBV20-1 to TRBJ1-2, with no clear D. Trimming removed 1 base from V and 8 bases from J, with 8 bases in between. Germline values: CDR1 DFQATT, CDR2 SNEGSKA (reference sequence). The CDR3 runs 11 residues. The CDR3: CSARAGPGYTF. The CDR3 coding sequence is TGCAGTGCTAGAGCCGGGCCAGGCTACACCTTC.

This rearrangement joins TRBV5-4 to TRBJ2-5, with 12 bases lining up with TRBD2. Germline V CDR1 and CDR2: SGHNT, YYREEE (reference sequence). Trimming at V came to 4 bases and at J to 2 bases, leaving 6 bases not matched to a gene. This CDR3 region has 16 residues. CDR3 sequence: CASSATSGGLQETQYF. CDR3 in DNA: TGTGCCAGCAGCGCAACTAGCGGGGGGCTACAAGAGACCCAGTACTTC.

J is TRBJ1-2 and V is TRBV9; 7 nucleotides agree with TRBD1. Germline-derived CDR1 and CDR2 are SGDLS and YYNGEE. The CDR3 has 15 amino acids. Unmatched junction bases numbered 10, after V lost 4 bases and J lost 4 bases. The CDR3 loop is CASSRRPGQIYGYTF. CDR3 coding DNA: TGTGCCAGCAGCAGACGACCGGGACAGATCTATGGCTACACCTTC.

CDR3 residues: CSAGTKEQYF. For the CDR3, the DNA is TGCAGTGCAGGGACGAAGGAGCAGTACTTC. V gene TRBV20-1 combines with J gene TRBJ2-7, with D possibly being TRBD1 or TRBD2 (5 bases each). The CDR3 is 10 amino acids. Trimming cost V 6 bases and J 7 bases, with 10 bases left between them. Looked up from germline, CDR1 is DFQATT and CDR2 is SNEGSKA (reference sequence).

The gene calls are TRBV5-1 and TRBJ2-4, with 10 bases lining up with TRBD1. Losses at the gene ends were 7 bases for V and 1 base for J; bases not matched to a gene: 14. The CDR3 runs 18 residues. Germline values: CDR1 SGHRS, CDR2 YFSETQ. CDR3 sequence: CASFPGQGLLGAKNIQYF. For the CDR3, the DNA is TGCGCCAGCTTTCCGGGACAGGGGTTGCTCGGGGCCAAAAACATTCAGTACTTC.

The rearrangement uses TRBV29-1 and TRBJ1-5; D is unclear. The CDR3 extends over 12 amino acids. Germline V gene data show CDR1 as SQVTM and CDR2 as ANQGSEA. V lost 4 bases and J 7 bases, leaving 11 bases between the germline ends. The CDR3 loop is CSVGLAGQPQHF. The CDR3 DNA reads TGCAGCGTTGGCCTAGCGGGACAGCCCCAGCATTTT.

The rearrangement links TRBV5-1 to TRBJ2-3; 7 nucleotides match TRBD1. This CDR3 spans 14 amino acids. V shed 5 bases and J 3 bases; nucleotides not matched to a gene: 6. Germline V gene sequence: CDR1 SGHRS, CDR2 YFSETQ. CDR3 in DNA: TGCGCCAGCAGTCCTACGACAGGGACAGATACGCAGTATTTT. Translation: CASSPTTGTDTQYF.

V and J are TRBV7-3 and TRBJ1-6, with D hard to call. CDR1 and CDR2 (germline): SGHTA, FQGTGA. CDR3 length: 17 residues. Trimming stripped 6 bases from V and 7 bases from J, with 22 bases between. The CDR3 DNA is TGTGCCAGCAGGTCTAATCCGGCCGGACTCTCCAATTCACCCCTCCACTTT. As protein: CASRSNPAGLSNSPLHF.

The J gene is TRBJ1-1, the V gene TRBV4-1; maybe TRBD1 (6 bases). The CDR3 length is 18 residues. CDR1 is MGHRA and CDR2 is YSYEKL in the germline V gene. Between the trimmed V and J ends, which lost 0 bases and 0 bases, there was a span of 17 bases. CDR3 protein: CASSQEGYRANMNTEAFF. In nucleotides, the CDR3 is TGCGCCAGCAGCCAAGAGGGGTACAGGGCCAACATGAACACTGAAGCTTTCTTT.

This chain connects TRBV19 to TRBJ2-1; possibly TRBD2 for D (6 bases). V was clipped by 9 bases and J by 3 bases, with 12 bases between them. The CDR3 consists of 13 residues. Germline V gives CDR1 LNHDA, CDR2 SQIVND (reference sequence). CDR3 in DNA: TGTGCCAGCCGGGACTCGGACTACAATGAGCAGTTCTTC. Amino acid sequence: CASRDSDYNEQFF.

The genes are TRBV6-5 and TRBJ1-5, with D uncertain. Germline CDR1 reads MNHEY; CDR2 reads SVGAGI. The CDR3 runs to 15 residues. V dropped 0 bases and J dropped 1 base, with 7 bases sitting between them. The CDR3 spells CASSYSRQSNQPQHF. CDR3 coding DNA: TGTGCCAGCAGTTACTCGAGGCAGAGCAATCAGCCCCAGCATTTT.

In nucleotides, the CDR3 is TGTGCCAGCAGTGAGGCTTTCCGGGAGACCCAGTACTTC. Translated, it gives CASSEAFRETQYF. The chain combines TRBV25-1 with TRBJ2-5; D call uncertain. Deletions cut 3 bases from V and 5 bases from J, with 10 bases between. Germline-derived CDR1 and CDR2 are MGHDK and SYGVNS. CDR3 length: 13 amino acids.

This clonotype was counted a single time. The rearrangement uses TRBV3-1 and TRBJ2-1; TRBD2 aligns across 10 bases. Germline V gene sequence: CDR1 LGHDT, CDR2 YNNKEL (reference sequence). This CDR3 has 16 residues. The V and J ends lost 0 bases and 9 bases, in that order; junction bases with no gene match: 8. The CDR3 DNA sequence: TGTGCCAGCAGCCAAGATATAAGCGGGGGGGTCGTTGAGCAGTTCTTC. It codes for CASSQDISGGVVEQFF.

The chain links TRBV7-8 to TRBJ2-7, with TRBD2 identical over 7 bases. The J segment lost 3 bases and the V segment lost 2 bases, leaving 7 bases of the junction unmatched. This CDR3 has 15 residues. The germline V gene encodes CDR1 SGHVS and CDR2 FQNEAQ. CDR3 in amino acids: CASSLNPGGNYEQYF. The DNA of the CDR3 is TGTGCCAGCAGCTTAAACCCGGGGGGAAACTACGAGCAGTACTTC. Full variable domain (rest looked up from reference TRBV7-8 and TRBJ2-7): GAGVSQSPRYKVAKRGQDVALRCDPISGHVSLFWYQQALGQGPEFLTYFQNEAQLDKSGLPSDRFFAERPEGSVSTLKIQRTQQEDSAVYLCASSLNPGGNYEQYFGPGTRLTVT.

V and J are TRBV30 and TRBJ1-2, with a tentative D call TRBD1 (6 bases). The CDR3 contains 13 residues. With 1 base removed from V and 2 bases from J, the gap between germline ends came to 8 bases. CDR1 is GTSNPN and CDR2 is SVGIG in the germline V gene (reference sequence). For the CDR3, the DNA is TGTGCCTGGAGTGGACAGGCAAACTATGGCTACACCTTC. Translated: CAWSGQANYGYTF.

The chain recombines TRBV30 with TRBJ2-5; D ambiguous. The V gene's germline CDR1 is GTSNPN and CDR2 SVGIG (reference sequence). The CDR3 is 13 amino acids. V was cut by 0 bases and J by 5 bases, with 10 bases left in between. The CDR3 nucleotides are TGTGCCTGGAGTGTACGGCGTGGGGAGACCCAGTACTTC. Protein product: CAWSVRRGETQYF.

The CDR3 coding sequence is TGTGCCAGCAGCTTCACGGGGTCAGATACGCAGTATTTT. The encoded protein is CASSFTGSDTQYF. The chain recombines TRBV7-6 with TRBJ2-3; D might be TRBD2 (5 bases). Germline CDR1 is SGHVS and CDR2 is FNYEAQ. The CDR3 spans 13 residues. The germline V and J ends were trimmed by 3 bases and 4 bases, with 8 bases remaining between them.

This chain uses TRBV6-5 with TRBJ1-5, with TRBD1 matching over 9 bases. Germline CDR1 reads MNHEY; CDR2 reads SVGAGI. V shed 4 bases and J 8 bases; nucleotides not matched to a gene: 9. The CDR3 extends over 15 amino acids. CDR3 coding DNA: TGTGCCAGCAGTTCAACAGGGGGCGGCGGGGAGCCCCAGCATTTT. It yields the protein CASSSTGGGGEPQHF.

The CDR3, as DNA: TGCGCCAGCAGCTTGCCTAGCGGGGTTCAAGAGACCCAGTACTTC. It translates to CASSLPSGVQETQYF. The chain carries TRBV5-1 and TRBJ2-5, with 9 bases aligning to TRBD2. V shed 1 base and J 2 bases; nucleotides not matched to a gene: 3. The CDR3 length is 15 residues. The germline gives CDR1 SGHRS, CDR2 YFSETQ.

This chain joins TRBV7-3 and TRBJ2-2; unclear D gene. V was clipped by 3 bases and J by 0 bases, with 5 bases between them. Germline V CDR1 and CDR2: SGHTA, FQGTGA. The CDR3 covers 14 residues. Here the CDR3 reads CASSFGTNTGELFF. The CDR3 nucleotides are TGTGCCAGCAGCTTTGGTACGAACACCGGGGAGCTGTTTTTT. The entire variable domain, with the rest obtained from reference TRBV7-3 and TRBJ2-2, is as follows: GAGVSQTPSNKVTEKGKYVELRCDPISGHTALYWYRQSLGQGPEFLIYFQGTGAADDSGLPNDRFFAVRPEGSVSTLKIQRTERGDSAVYLCASSFGTNTGELFFGEGSRLTVL.

The chain uses TRBV29-1 and TRBJ2-7; the D call may be TRBD1 or TRBD2 (6 bases each). CDR3 length equals 14 residues. The germline V gene encodes CDR1 SQVTM and CDR2 ANQGSEA. The ends were cut back, 1 base at V and 7 bases at J, with 17 bases in the middle. The CDR3 DNA reads as TGCAGCGTTGAAGTGGGGGGCCTCCCCGGGGAGCAGTACTTC. This gives the protein CSVEVGGLPGEQYF.

V gene TRBV5-1 combines with J gene TRBJ2-5, with D tentatively TRBD1 or TRBD2 (5 bases each). Deletions cut 7 bases from V and 1 base from J, with 11 bases between. Germline V gene data show CDR1 as SGHRS and CDR2 as YFSETQ. The CDR3 covers 13 residues. The CDR3 coding sequence is TGCGCCAGCGGGTATGGGACCCAAGAGACCCAGTACTTC. Its translation: CASGYGTQETQYF.

The gene calls are TRBV4-1 and TRBJ2-7; 8 bases map to TRBD2. This CDR3 is built from 15 residues. V was clipped by 2 bases and J by 2 bases; unmatched bases: 5. Germline loops: CDR1 MGHRA, CDR2 YSYEKL. CDR3 sequence reads: CASSQPTAGAYEQYF. In DNA form, the CDR3 reads TGCGCCAGCAGCCAACCGACAGCGGGAGCCTACGAGCAGTACTTC.

This chain joins TRBV12-3 or TRBV12-4 and TRBJ2-2; tentatively, D is TRBD2 (5 bases). The CDR3 is 15 residues long. Trimming left V 5 bases short and J 1 base short, with 11 bases between. The CDR3 DNA reads as TGTGCCAGCAGTCCGGGATTACGGAACACCGGGGAGCTGTTTTTT. Its translation is CASSPGLRNTGELFF.